This T cell receptor beta chain was found in a study of control samples from healthy donors and cancer patients. Trimming stripped 3 bases from V and 8 bases from J, with 18 bases between. The germline gives CDR1 SGDLS, CDR2 YYNGEE. This CDR3 comprises 15 residues. The protocol was immunoSEQ multiplex PCR, while the TCRdb copy is restricted to in-frame clones and leaves out a portion. The sample lists roughly 130,000 clones, just under 95% seen once, with about 11% in the top ten. V gene TRBV9 combines with J gene TRBJ2-1; no clear D. The sequencing input was blood. The clonotype comes from a man between 25 and 39 years old in good health. The CDR3 region has the DNA TGTGCCAGCAGCGCCAGCTTATTGGGTCGAGATGAGCAGTTCTTC. As protein: CASSASLLGRDEQFF.